The sequence of this TCR beta chain was determined in a study of graft-versus-host responses after intestinal transplantation (dated by TCRdb to about 2021). Notes on the research overall: The transplants that recipients got were multivisceral, liver-intestinal, or isolated intestinal. Rather than going through the commercial service, samples from a few later patients were sequenced in-house on an Illumina MiSeq and processed with MiXCR. Every recipient was given anti-thymocyte globulin induction, then maintenance tacrolimus and steroids for roughly 3 years. Donor T cell macrochimerism was defined as a peak of at least 4% donor T cells among recipient peripheral blood mononuclear cells. Of the 20 to 30 intestinal transplant recipients enrolled in the cohort, one of whom was a retransplant, 3 patients without pretransplant specimens were excluded. Bulk TCR-beta CDR3 sequencing was used to track graft-versus-host and host-versus-graft alloreactive T cell clones in the graft, circulation and bone marrow after intestinal transplantation. Alloreactive clones were identified by sequencing pre-transplant mixed lymphocyte reaction products and comparing these products with unstimulated pre-transplant donor and recipient T cells.

Receptor libraries were prepared by the immunoSEQ multiplex PCR assay. For most patients, genomic DNA was isolated with the Qiagen DNeasy Blood and Tissue Kit and shipped frozen to Adaptive Biotechnologies for TCR sequencing. For most patients, high-throughput TCR-beta CDR3 sequencing of genomic DNA was performed by Adaptive Biotechnologies. The source study handled its data this way. Adaptive's ImmunoSEQ software was the source of the TCR sequencing data for approximately 18 patients, while a few other patients were processed with MiXCR and VDJtools. To correct CD4 versus CD8 sorting errors, any sequence found in both subsets at a frequency ratio below 5:1 was removed. Because the origin of CDR3 nucleotide sequences shared between donor and recipient could not be assigned, those sequences were removed. To count as alloreactive, a clone needed at least 2-fold expansion over unstimulated cells and a minimum CFSE-low frequency of 0.002% (template counts) or 0.001% (read counts). Mappable clones were those detected in sequenced pre-transplant spleen, lymph node, or MLR CFSE-low populations of the donor or recipient. The cumulative frequency of alloreactive clones was calculated as a percentage of all sequences, weighted by copy number. TCRdb obtained this table from immuneACCESS and retained in-frame rearrangements with V and J assigned. These tables miss some clones; where compared with another copy, unresolved V genes account for less than half of the shortfall, and the remainder is unexplained. V and J calls and clone size are those listed in that table; D and trimming were worked out from the DNA. For this sample the table gives fewer than 110,000 clones, of which roughly 90% were detected only once. The ten largest account for less than 0.85% of the sample.

Study-wide findings and limitations: Patients with donor T cell macrochimerism had high GvH to HvG T cell clonal ratios in their allografts. The conclusions were limited by the relatively low number and heterogeneity of the intestinal transplant patients. Early after transplant, peak levels of circulating GvH clones were found to be associated with declines in HvG clones. GvH clones turned up in recipient bone marrow, with some appearing earlier in ileal mucosa or blood, a pattern consistent with an intestinal mucosal origin.

With respect to this clone: No cognate antigen has been identified for it. Per-base qualities were not stored, and no clone one base away is much larger.

Sample time point, as interpreted from the label and publication: cells obtained before transplantation from donor or recipient. CD3+CD4+ and CD3+CD8+ populations were FACS-sorted from unstimulated pre-transplant donor and recipient cells taken from spleen or lymph nodes. The germline V gene yields SGDLS for CDR1 and YYNGEE for CDR2. Trimming removed 1 base from V and 2 bases from J, leaving 11 bases between the germline ends. The CDR3 measures 15 amino acids from cysteine to phenylalanine. Only the CDR3 part of the read is kept: 45 bases, read in frame from the first base. The sequences come from unstimulated CD4+ T cells sorted from spleen or lymph node cells, collected before transplant. This sequence uses TRBV9 and TRBJ2-3; perhaps TRBD2 is the D gene, with 6 bases matching. This TCR was recovered from a human donor who was the organ donor for an intestinal transplant. The encoded CDR3 is CASSVLWTITDTQYF. The nucleotide sequence is TGTGCCAGCAGCGTATTATGGACTATCACAGATACGCAGTATTTT.